Below, one T cell receptor (beta chain) is given with its context. This sample is part of a study of shared clonotypes between healthy human individuals. The naive CD8 fraction comprised CD45RO-negative cells positively selected for CCR7 and excluded terminally differentiated effector memory CD45RA+ cells. Germline loops: CDR1 SEHNR, CDR2 FQNEAQ (reference sequence). V was trimmed by 5 bases and J by 0 bases, leaving 8 bases between them. The CDR3 loop spans 14 amino acids. Measured with immunoSEQ multiplex PCR; TCRdb has only the in-frame clones, and not every one. The profile shows some 2 million clones, roughly 95% of them singletons.

Sequenced sample: naive CD8+ T cells sorted from blood. The gene calls are TRBV7-9 and TRBJ1-5; D not certain. The TCR was taken from a man between 18 and 35 years old in good health. The CDR3 DNA sequence: TGTGCCAGCAGCGATGGGGTTAGCAATCAGCCCCAGCATTTT. Translation gives CASSDGVSNQPQHF.